This entry concerns a single T cell receptor (beta chain). Its matching antigen is unknown. This sample is drawn from a study of T-cell memory formation after mild COVID-19. Study findings and constraints: CD4/CD8 balance held among clones contracting day 15 to 85, and later expanders leaned CD4+. Some clones that responded were present in memory (sampled pre-infection), which suggests cross-reactive memory joined. Most CD4+ clones that shrank were in CM and EM, while CD8+ ones turned up in EMRA.

5'RACE primed at constant segments yielded TCR alpha and TCR beta cDNA libraries bearing sample barcodes and UMIs. From the 5' RACE reads, TCRdb called clonotypes with MiXCR, one entry per CDR3 protein. The sample lists some 150,000 distinct CDR3 sequences; 6% to 7% were seen once. The specimen was PBMCs or a T cell subset sorted from them (not recorded which). The receptor's source is an adult woman who had mild COVID-19 (a few samples of this study predate the infection). Cell type and time point are not known.

CDR3 sequence reads: CASSPGPGGYEQYF. The CDR3, as DNA: TGCGCCAGCAGCCCTGGACCCGGAGGCTACGAGCAGTACTTC. The V call is TRBV5-1, the J call TRBJ2-7; perhaps TRBD2 as D (5 bases). Trimming stripped 4 bases from V and 3 bases from J, with 14 bases between. Germline assignment: CDR1 SGHRS and CDR2 YFSETQ. The CDR3 is 14 residues long.